The next 15 T cell receptor beta chains were all read from a single sample in a study of blood T cell repertoires in COVID-19. Sequenced by immunoSEQ multiplex PCR; TCRdb stores in-frame clones only, minus some. Of approximately 290,000 clones in the sample, 89% were seen once. The sequencing sample was made of peripheral blood. These TCRs come from a woman aged 55-70 years with acute or convalescent COVID-19.

The sample holds a few counts of this clone. This rearrangement joins TRBV28 to TRBJ1-3, with D maybe TRBD1 (6 bases). V was cut by 5 bases and J by 4 bases, with 12 bases left in between. Germline-derived CDR1 and CDR2 are MDHEN and SYDVKM. The CDR3 is 14 residues long. DNA of the CDR3: TGTGCCAGCAGTCCAACAGGGTTCGGAAACACCATATATTTT. As protein: CASSPTGFGNTIYF.

V is TRBV3-1 (or the pseudogene TRBV3-2) and J is TRBJ1-2; TRBD1 aligns across 9 bases. The CDR3 spans 18 residues. Germline loops: CDR1 LGHDT, CDR2 YNNKEL (reference sequence). Unmatched junction bases numbered 15, after V lost 5 bases and J lost 2 bases. DNA of the CDR3: TGTGCCAGCAGCGCCTTCTCCGGGACAGGGAGTAAAAACTATGGCTACACCTTC. Translated: CASSAFSGTGSKNYGYTF.

The V and J genes are TRBV28 and TRBJ1-4; 8 nucleotides line up with TRBD1. Germline V gene lookup returns CDR1 MDHEN and CDR2 SYDVKM. The CDR3 totals 14 residues. V was pared by 7 bases and J by 3 bases, with 4 bases of the junction left unmatched. The chain's CDR3 is CASKEGQANEKLFF. The CDR3 nucleotides read TGTGCCAGCAAAGAGGGACAGGCTAATGAAAAACTGTTTTTT.

The chain links TRBV12-3 or TRBV12-4 to TRBJ2-7, with 9 nucleotides matching TRBD1. CDR3 length: 12 residues. With 8 bases clipped from V and 5 bases from J, the junction kept 4 bases outside the gene matches. In DNA form, the CDR3 reads TGTGCCAGCCGGGACAGGGACGACGAGCAGTACTTC. Its translation is CASRDRDDEQYF.

The chain joins TRBV11-1 to TRBJ2-3, with 7 bases that match TRBD2. J was trimmed by 0 bases and V by 4 bases; bases with no gene match: 7. The CDR3 has 16 amino acids. The germline V gene has CDR1 SGHAT and CDR2 FQDESV (reference sequence). This chain's CDR3 is CASSSPGSGSTDTQYF. CDR3 DNA sequence: TGTGCCAGCAGCTCCCCGGGTAGCGGGAGCACAGATACGCAGTATTTT. The full variable domain, its missing parts supplied by reference TRBV11-1 and TRBJ2-3, is EAEVAQSPRYKITEKSQAVAFWCDPISGHATLYWYRQILGQGPELLVQFQDESVVDDSQLPKDRFSAERLKGVDSTLKIQPAELGDSAMYLCASSSPGSGSTDTQYFGPGTRLTVL.

The chain carries TRBV5-8 and TRBJ2-1, with a tentative D call TRBD1 (6 bases). This CDR3 is 17 amino acids long. V dropped 3 bases and J dropped 3 bases, with 19 bases sitting between them. CDR1 is SGHTS and CDR2 is YDEGEE in the germline V gene. CDR3: CASSSTKDRLYYNEQFF. Written as DNA, the CDR3 is TGTGCCAGCAGCTCTACAAAGGACAGACTATACTACAATGAGCAGTTCTTC.

This clone has just one count. This chain uses TRBV5-1 with TRBJ1-6, with D possibly matching TRBD1 (5 bases). Trimming shortened V by 1 base and J by 6 bases, and 14 bases separated the two germline ends. The CDR3 is made up of 16 amino acids. Per the germline V gene, CDR1 is SGHRS and CDR2 is YFSETQ. The CDR3 coding sequence is TGCGCCAGCAGCTTGTCGAGTCAGGGAAGTAATTCACCCCTCCACTTT. As protein: CASSLSSQGSNSPLHF.

This rearrangement joins TRBV5-5 to TRBJ2-3, with TRBD1 as a possible D gene (6 bases). Trimming cost V 4 bases and J 0 bases, with 15 bases left between them. Germline V gene data show CDR1 as SGHKS and CDR2 as YYEKEE (reference sequence). This CDR3 region has 16 residues. CDR3 protein: CASSQETGLSTDTQYF. CDR3 sequence (DNA): TGTGCCAGCAGCCAAGAGACAGGACTTAGCACAGATACGCAGTATTTT.

The chain has TRBV10-3 and TRBJ2-1; D is uncertain. The V end lost 4 bases, the J end lost 5 bases, and 6 bases lay between the germline ends. The CDR3 runs to 12 residues. Germline-derived CDR1 and CDR2 are ENHRY and SYGVKD. CDR3 sequence: CAISGSDNEQFF. For the CDR3, the DNA is TGTGCCATCAGTGGGAGCGACAATGAGCAGTTCTTC.

V usage is TRBV7-6 and J usage is TRBJ1-2, with TRBD1 identical over 7 bases. Germline V CDR1 and CDR2: SGHVS, FNYEAQ. There are 15 residues in the CDR3. After removal of 1 base from V and 6 bases from J, the junction contained 8 bases not matched to a gene. For the CDR3, the DNA is TGTGCCAGCAGCTTAGGGGGACAGCAAACTAATGGCTACACCTTC. Translating gives CASSLGGQQTNGYTF.

This clone was seen once. The rearrangement uses TRBV2 and TRBJ1-5; D perhaps matches TRBD1 (6 bases). The germline V gene encodes CDR1 SNHLY and CDR2 FYNNEI. V was trimmed by 6 bases and J by 0 bases, leaving 12 bases between them. This CDR3 region has 15 residues. Here the CDR3 reads CASREQGYSNQPQHF. The CDR3 DNA sequence: TGTGCCAGCAGGGAACAGGGCTATAGCAATCAGCCCCAGCATTTT.

The chain combines TRBV6-5 with TRBJ2-5; TRBD1 aligns across 7 bases. J was trimmed by 6 bases and V by 6 bases; bases with no gene match: 7. Per the germline V gene, CDR1 is MNHEY and CDR2 is SVGAGI. The CDR3 is made up of 13 amino acids. This CDR3 reads CASRKTGLKTQYF. CDR3 nucleotides: TGTGCCAGCAGGAAGACAGGGCTAAAGACCCAGTACTTC.

The chain has TRBV7-9 and TRBJ2-1; perhaps TRBD1 as D (5 bases). Trimming removed 1 base from V and 6 bases from J, with 10 bases in between. This CDR3 has 14 residues. Germline-derived CDR1 and CDR2 are SEHNR and FQNEAQ (reference sequence). For the CDR3, the DNA is TGTGCCAGCAGCTTAGATCAGGGCTTCAATGAGCAGTTCTTC. This translates into CASSLDQGFNEQFF.

The chain is built from TRBV18 and TRBJ2-1; possibly TRBD1 for D (5 bases). The CDR3 covers 15 residues. Per germline, CDR1 KGHSH and CDR2 LQKENI. The V end was cut by 2 bases, the J end by 4 bases, with 12 bases between. The CDR3: CASSPSWQGYNEQFF. CDR3 nucleotide sequence: TGTGCCAGCTCACCATCCTGGCAGGGTTACAATGAGCAGTTCTTC.

This sequence joins TRBV2 and TRBJ1-1; TRBD1 matches 10 bases. The CDR3 is 18 amino acids. J gave up 0 bases and V 4 bases, and 11 bases lay outside the gene matches. Germline CDR1 and CDR2: SNHLY and FYNNEI. The CDR3 coding sequence is TGTGCCAGCAGTGCTCCGACAGGGGGCAATTGGATGAACACTGAAGCTTTCTTT. Amino acids: CASSAPTGGNWMNTEAFF.